The 19 T cell receptor beta chains given below trace back to one sample, sequenced in a study of cytomegalovirus exposure and HLA in healthy donors. Amplification used 60 Vbeta primers and 13 Jbeta primers. Profiling relied on immunoSEQ multiplex PCR, and the TCRdb table lists in-frame clones only, not all of them. The repertoire consists of about 110,000 clones, with more than 75% occurring once and the leading ten covering 1.5% to 2%. Specimen: PBMCs. These receptors were taken from a middle-aged man in good health and CMV-seronegative.

The chain employs TRBV29-1 and TRBJ2-5; 7 bases are shared with TRBD1. With 7 bases clipped from V and 2 bases from J, the junction kept 10 bases outside the gene matches. The CDR3 is 14 residues long. Per germline, CDR1 SQVTM and CDR2 ANQGSEA. CDR3 DNA sequence: TGCAGCGCTGGGGCAGGGGGTTTTCAAGAGACCCAGTACTTC. It specifies CSAGAGGFQETQYF.

The rearrangement uses TRBV4-1 and TRBJ1-2, with TRBD1 as a possible D gene (5 bases). Trimming stripped 0 bases from V and 4 bases from J, with 15 bases between. Germline-derived CDR1 and CDR2 are MGHRA and YSYEKL. There are 16 residues in the CDR3. CDR3 amino acids: CASSQEGSGRIYGYTF. The CDR3 DNA reads as TGCGCCAGCAGCCAAGAAGGGTCAGGGAGGATCTATGGCTACACCTTC.

This clone has only one observation. This chain links TRBV6-5 with TRBJ2-7, with 8 bases identical to TRBD1. The germline V gene encodes CDR1 MNHEY and CDR2 SVGAGI. Losses at the gene ends were 5 bases for V and 6 bases for J; bases not matched to a gene: 9. This CDR3 comprises 14 residues. CDR3: CASSRGQAVVEQYF. The CDR3 nucleotides are TGTGCCAGCAGTCGGGGACAGGCAGTGGTCGAGCAGTACTTC.

The V and J genes are TRBV20-1 and TRBJ2-1; D is possibly TRBD2 (5 bases). Germline CDR1 and CDR2: DFQATT and SNEGSKA (reference sequence). Trimming removed 4 bases from V and 12 bases from J, with 13 bases in between. The CDR3 spans 11 residues. The CDR3 DNA follows: TGCAGTGCTAAGAGCGGAGATAGGCAGTTCTTC. Translated, it gives CSAKSGDRQFF.

The CDR3 reads CSANQGYGYTF. CDR3 nucleotides: TGCAGTGCTAACCAGGGCTATGGCTACACCTTC. V gene TRBV20-1 combines with J gene TRBJ1-2; TRBD1 is a possible D gene (5 bases). The CDR3 contains 11 residues. Germline V gene sequence: CDR1 DFQATT, CDR2 SNEGSKA (reference sequence). The germline V and J ends were trimmed by 4 bases and 4 bases, with 7 bases remaining between them.

The chain links TRBV7-2 to TRBJ2-3; D is undetermined. Trimming took off 5 bases at V and 6 bases at J, with 9 bases between the two ends. The CDR3 totals 12 residues. Germline CDR1 is SGHTA and CDR2 is FQGNSA. The CDR3 DNA reads as TGTGCCAGCAGCCCTAGTGCGGATACGCAGTATTTT. Amino acids: CASSPSADTQYF.

The rearrangement uses TRBV7-9 and TRBJ2-3; D might be TRBD1 (6 bases). This CDR3 contains 16 residues. Between the trimmed V and J ends, which lost 1 base and 4 bases, there was a span of 15 bases. Germline assignment: CDR1 SEHNR and CDR2 FQNEAQ (reference sequence). This CDR3 is CASSLGGPGHPDTQYF. CDR3 DNA sequence: TGTGCCAGCAGCTTAGGGGGCCCGGGACACCCAGATACGCAGTATTTT.

The genes are TRBV18 and TRBJ1-1; D is ambiguous. Germline V CDR1 and CDR2: KGHSH, LQKENI. The CDR3 extends over 14 amino acids. The V gene lost 4 bases and the J gene lost 6 bases, with 15 bases spanning the gap. DNA for the CDR3: TGTGCCAGCTCACTCCTTTCCCGAGATGCTGAAGCTTTCTTT. It codes for CASSLLSRDAEAFF. The entire variable domain, with the rest obtained from reference TRBV18 and TRBJ1-1, is as follows: NAGVMQNPRHLVRRRGQEARLRCSPMKGHSHVYWYRQLPEEGLKFMVYLQKENIIDESGMPKERFSAEFPKEGPSILRIQQVVRGDSAAYFCASSLLSRDAEAFFGQGTRLTVV.

The V and J genes are TRBV5-6 and TRBJ2-5, with a possible D match to TRBD2 (5 bases). This CDR3 comprises 12 residues. V dropped 2 bases and J dropped 5 bases, with 7 bases sitting between them. Germline lookup yields CDR1 SGHDT and CDR2 YYEEEE. CDR3: CASSFWEETQYF. CDR3 nucleotide sequence: TGTGCCAGCAGCTTTTGGGAGGAGACCCAGTACTTC.

The chain recombines TRBV7-9 with TRBJ2-3; no clear D gene. Trimming took 1 base from V and 7 from J, leaving 9 bases between them. This CDR3 is built from 13 residues. Germline V gene lookup returns CDR1 SEHNR and CDR2 FQNEAQ (reference sequence). The CDR3 reads CASSLVSLNTQYF. The CDR3 coding sequence is TGTGCCAGCAGCTTAGTTAGCCTAAATACGCAGTATTTT.

This chain uses TRBV6-6 with TRBJ2-5; 7 nucleotides line up with TRBD1. The trim removed 8 bases at V and 2 bases at J, leaving 8 bases unmatched. Per germline, CDR1 MNHNY and CDR2 SVGAGI (reference sequence). The CDR3 is made up of 14 amino acids. The CDR3 is CASSKGTVQETQYF. CDR3 coding DNA: TGTGCCAGCTCTAAAGGGACAGTACAAGAGACCCAGTACTTC.

The chain couples TRBV25-1 to TRBJ1-5; D gene unclear. CDR1 MGHDK and CDR2 SYGVNS come from the germline V gene. Between the trimmed V and J ends, which lost 3 bases and 3 bases, there was a span of 9 bases. This CDR3 has 14 amino acids. The CDR3 bases are TGTGCCAGCAGTGACCCAGGAAACAATCAGCCCCAGCATTTT. This translates into CASSDPGNNQPQHF.

This clone showed up just a few times. The rearrangement joins TRBV7-8 to TRBJ2-7; 7 bases line up with TRBD1. The CDR3 is 14 amino acids. Germline CDR1 and CDR2: SGHVS and FQNEAQ. The V gene end was trimmed by 2 bases and the J gene end by 6 bases; junction bases not matched to a gene: 7. The DNA for the CDR3 is TGTGCCAGCAGCTTACTGACAGGGTCGGGCGAGCAGTACTTC. Protein sequence: CASSLLTGSGEQYF.

The chain couples TRBV7-9 to TRBJ1-5, with D perhaps matching TRBD1 (5 bases). The CDR3 covers 14 residues. Germline V CDR1 and CDR2: SEHNR, FQNEAQ (reference sequence). The germline V and J ends were trimmed by 5 bases and 1 base, with 9 bases remaining between them. CDR3 protein: CASSTDISNQPQHF. In DNA, the CDR3 is TGTGCCAGCAGCACGGACATAAGCAATCAGCCCCAGCATTTT. Supplemented by reference TRBV7-9 and TRBJ1-5, the full variable domain reads DTGVSQNPRHKITKRGQNVTFRCDPISEHNRLYWYRQTLGQGPEFLTYFQNEAQLEKSRLLSDRFSAERPKGSFSTLEIQRTEQGDSAMYLCASSTDISNQPQHFGDGTRLSIL.

With respect to this clone: The CDR3 does not end in the conserved phenylalanine or tryptophan, so this is likely a read error. The chain combines TRBV6-1 with TRBJ1-2, with TRBD1 matching over 9 bases. CDR1 is MNHNS and CDR2 is SASEGT in the germline V gene. The CDR3 covers 14 residues. V was clipped by 1 base and J by 6 bases; unmatched bases: 3. The CDR3 sequence is CASSEVGQGDGYTV. The CDR3 DNA follows: TGTGCCAGCAGTGAAGTGGGACAGGGTGATGGCTACACCGTC.

The chain combines TRBV28 with TRBJ1-5; TRBD1 matches 7 bases. Trimming removed 7 bases from V and 6 bases from J; junction bases left unmatched: 9. CDR3 length: 14 residues. The germline V gene encodes CDR1 MDHEN and CDR2 SYDVKM. In nucleotides, the CDR3 is TGTGCCAGCATCCACGGAGGGGGCGGTCAGCCCCAGCATTTT. Amino acid sequence: CASIHGGGGQPQHF.

J is TRBJ2-5 and V is TRBV5-1; 8 nucleotides agree with TRBD2. Germline V gives CDR1 SGHRS, CDR2 YFSETQ. Germline trimming cut 0 bases from V and 4 bases from J; bases unmatched to any gene: 5. This CDR3 region has 15 residues. The CDR3 loop reads CASSLAPAGVETQYF. The CDR3 nucleotides read TGCGCCAGCAGCTTGGCGCCAGCGGGGGTAGAGACCCAGTACTTC.

The chain is built from TRBV6-5 and TRBJ2-5; 7 nucleotides agree with TRBD2. J lost 5 bases, V lost 8 bases, and 8 bases had no gene match. This CDR3 comprises 13 residues. Germline assignment: CDR1 MNHEY and CDR2 SVGAGI. CDR3 residues: CASGGLVPETQYF. The CDR3 DNA reads as TGTGCCAGCGGAGGACTAGTTCCGGAGACCCAGTACTTC.

The chain links TRBV18 to TRBJ2-5, with TRBD2 as a possible D gene (6 bases). The V gene's germline CDR1 is KGHSH and CDR2 LQKENI. Trimming stripped 0 bases from V and 2 bases from J, with 13 bases between. This CDR3 region has 16 residues. CDR3 loop: CASSPPVGGPQETQYF. CDR3 bases: TGTGCCAGCTCACCACCCGTCGGAGGGCCGCAAGAGACCCAGTACTTC.